A selection of T cell receptor beta chains follows, all from one sample in a study of T cell responses to AZD1222 COVID-19 vaccine. Here immunoSEQ multiplex PCR was the method, and the copy in TCRdb shows in-frame clones only, minus some. The data show some 130,000 clones, with around 85% seen just once and roughly 1.6% held by the top ten. The sequencing used peripheral blood, collected on day 0 of AZD1222 vaccination. Every receptor here comes from an adult in good health. The CDR3 runs from the conserved cysteine through the conserved F or W. The D gene is left open where the match is weak. The size of a clone is reported for some rows only, either as once, few or many, or as a class for expanded clones.

v_call	clone_size	j_call	d_call	cdr3_aa	cdr3_nt
TRBV6-2/TRBV6-3	NA	TRBJ1-2	TRBD1	CASSYGTGDRYGYTF	TGTGCCAGCAGTTACGGAACAGGGGATCGGTATGGCTACACCTTC
TRBV6-1	NA	TRBJ2-5	TRBD1	CASRRGQGTAETQYF	TGTGCCAGCAGAAGGGGACAGGGAACCGCAGAGACCCAGTACTTC
TRBV5-1	NA	TRBJ2-3	TRBD2	CASSFLAGADTQYF	TGCGCCAGCAGCTTTCTAGCGGGGGCAGATACGCAGTATTTT
TRBV7-8	NA	TRBJ1-6	NA	CASSFQGENSPLHF	TGTGCCAGCAGCTTTCAGGGTGAAAATTCACCCCTCCACTTT
TRBV7-3	many	TRBJ2-7	NA	CASSLSPPGEQYF	TGTGCCAGCAGCTTAAGCCCCCCCGGCGAGCAGTACTTC
TRBV7-3	NA	TRBJ2-1	TRBD2	CASSVGLVNEQFF	TGTGCCAGCAGCGTGGGACTAGTCAATGAGCAGTTCTTC
TRBV6-1	NA	TRBJ2-5	NA	CASSEGTSGSQGNF	TGTGCCAGCAGTGAGGGGACAAGCGGTTCCCAGGGGAACTTC
TRBV11-2	once	TRBJ2-1	TRBD2	CASSPALAGGFYNEQFF	TGTGCCAGCAGCCCGGCCCTAGCGGGGGGTTTCTACAATGAGCAGTTCTTC
TRBV10-1	NA	TRBJ2-3	NA	CASSEFGLDTQYF	TGCGCCAGCAGTGAGTTCGGGCTGGATACGCAGTATTTT
TRBV7-9	few	TRBJ2-7	TRBD2	CASSLGGGMTHEQYF	TGTGCCAGCAGCTTAGGGGGAGGGATGACGCACGAGCAGTACTTC
TRBV6-5	NA	TRBJ2-4	NA	CASSYSLRSKNIQYF	TGTGCCAGCAGTTACTCCTTGAGGAGCAAAAACATTCAGTACTTC
TRBV10-2	NA	TRBJ2-1	TRBD1	CASTGGYNEQFF	TGCGCCAGCACAGGGGGCTACAATGAGCAGTTCTTC
TRBV7-7	NA	TRBJ2-7	NA	CASSLAGRANEQYF	TGTGCTAGCAGCTTAGCCGGCAGGGCGAACGAGCAGTACTTC
TRBV11-2	few	TRBJ2-6	NA	CASSSLSQTASSGANVLTF	TGTGCCAGCAGCTCACTATCACAGACAGCGAGCTCTGGGGCCAACGTCCTGACTTTC
TRBV19	NA	TRBJ1-1	TRBD1	CASSIPGTGKVEAFF	TGTGCCAGTAGTATACCGGGGACAGGGAAAGTGGAAGCTTTCTTT
TRBV28	few	TRBJ1-5	NA	CASSLLGRRSSNQPQHF	TGTGCCAGCAGTTTATTGGGACGGAGGAGCAGCAATCAGCCCCAGCATTTT
TRBV10-3	NA	TRBJ2-5	NA	CAIAQWETQYF	TGTGCCATCGCACAGTGGGAGACCCAGTACTTC
TRBV5-1	NA	TRBJ2-5	TRBD2	CASSFGLQRGVLETQYF	TGCGCCAGCAGCTTTGGCCTTCAGCGGGGGGTTTTGGAGACCCAGTACTTC
TRBV11-3	NA	TRBJ2-7	NA	CASSSRYEQYF	TGTGCCAGCAGCTCCCGTTACGAGCAGTACTTC
TRBV4-3	NA	TRBJ2-3	TRBD2	CASSVLTSGSLTDTQYF	TGCGCCAGCAGCGTTTTAACTAGCGGGAGTCTAACAGATACGCAGTATTTT
TRBV19	NA	TRBJ1-5	TRBD1	CASRIGQGTYQPQHF	TGTGCCAGTAGGATCGGACAGGGAACGTATCAGCCCCAGCATTTT
TRBV5-4	NA	TRBJ2-1	TRBD2	CASSSITSANRRIDEQFF	TGTGCCAGCAGTTCTATAACTAGCGCCAATCGTCGTATCGATGAGCAGTTCTTC
TRBV5-4	NA	TRBJ1-2	NA	CASSFDPGSGYTF	TGTGCCAGCAGCTTTGACCCCGGGAGCGGCTACACCTTC
TRBV9	once	TRBJ1-1	NA	CASSLVRADTEAFF	TGTGCCAGCAGCCTGGTTAGGGCCGACACTGAAGCTTTCTTT
TRBV5-1	NA	TRBJ2-7	TRBD1	CASSSQTRQGSEQYF	TGCGCCAGCAGTTCGCAGACGCGACAGGGCTCCGAGCAGTACTTC
TRBV7-9	NA	TRBJ1-1	NA	CASSSVQGGTEAFF	TGTGCCAGCAGCTCTGTTCAGGGCGGCACTGAAGCTTTCTTT
TRBV3-1/TRBV3-2	NA	TRBJ2-1	TRBD2	CASSPSGETGEQFF	TGTGCCAGCAGCCCGAGCGGGGAGACGGGTGAGCAGTTCTTC
TRBV18	once	TRBJ1-4	NA	CASSRHPTNEKLFF	TGTGCCAGCTCACGTCATCCAACTAATGAAAAACTGTTTTTT
TRBV6-2/TRBV6-3	NA	TRBJ1-5	NA	CASSFLTGGQPQHF	TGTGCCAGCAGTTTCCTGACAGGTGGCCAGCCCCAGCATTTT
TRBV7-3	NA	TRBJ2-5	TRBD2	CASSQNSGGQETQYF	TGTGCCAGCAGCCAGAATAGCGGGGGCCAAGAGACCCAGTACTTC
TRBV4-1	many	TRBJ2-7	NA	CASSQGQGHLYEQYF	TGCGCCAGCAGCCAAGGGCAGGGACACCTCTACGAGCAGTACTTC
TRBV29-1	NA	TRBJ2-5	NA	CSVGEGEETQYF	TGCAGCGTTGGAGAGGGGGAAGAGACCCAGTACTTC
TRBV19	once	TRBJ2-1	NA	CASSITQVSSYNEQFF	TGTGCCAGTAGTATAACCCAGGTTAGCTCCTACAATGAGCAGTTCTTC
TRBV19	NA	TRBJ2-3	NA	CASSLIWLGSDTQYF	TGTGCCAGTAGTCTTATTTGGTTGGGGTCAGATACGCAGTATTTT
TRBV11-1	NA	TRBJ2-1	TRBD2	CASSLPAGGQHEQFF	TGTGCCAGCAGCTTACCAGCGGGGGGGCAGCATGAGCAGTTCTTC
TRBV5-1	NA	TRBJ2-7	TRBD1	CASSLGDRGRGATGWQYF	TGCGCCAGCAGCTTGGGGGACAGGGGCCGGGGCGCGACAGGATGGCAGTACTTC
TRBV6-5	NA	TRBJ1-1	NA	CASRGLQSKAFF	TGTGCCAGCAGGGGACTACAGAGTAAAGCTTTCTTT
TRBV3-1/TRBV3-2	once	TRBJ2-6	TRBD1	CASSLPGQGSSGANVLTF	TGTGCCAGCAGCCTACCGGGACAGGGGAGTTCTGGGGCCAACGTCCTGACTTTC
TRBV30	NA	TRBJ1-2	NA	CAWQDEDSTPYGYTF	TGTGCCTGGCAGGATGAAGACAGTACCCCCTATGGCTACACCTTC
TRBV6-1	NA	TRBJ2-3	NA	CASSEFDIRGRTDTQYF	TGTGCCAGCAGTGAATTCGACATCCGAGGGAGGACAGATACGCAGTATTTT
TRBV6-2/TRBV6-3	NA	TRBJ2-5	TRBD2	CASSYGLYSGPQETQYF	TGTGCCAGCAGCTATGGGCTCTATAGCGGGCCCCAAGAGACCCAGTACTTC
TRBV27	NA	TRBJ1-1	NA	CASSFLDRSPKEAFF	TGTGCCAGCAGTTTCCTTGACAGGAGCCCTAAAGAAGCTTTCTTT
TRBV7-9	NA	TRBJ2-7	NA	CASSSFRSGQYF	TGTGCCAGCAGCTCCTTTAGGAGCGGGCAGTACTTC
TRBV5-1	NA	TRBJ1-4	NA	CASSSDGTGRGEKLFF	TGCGCCAGCAGCTCCGACGGGACCGGACGCGGTGAAAAACTGTTTTTT
TRBV6-2/TRBV6-3	NA	TRBJ1-3	TRBD1	CASIPTGRGNTIYF	TGTGCCAGCATCCCGACAGGGAGAGGAAACACCATATATTTT
TRBV18	NA	TRBJ2-2	TRBD2	CASSPWTSGVGTGELFF	TGTGCCAGCTCACCCTGGACTAGCGGGGTTGGCACCGGGGAGCTGTTTTTT
TRBV29-1	NA	TRBJ2-7	NA	CSITRGNGNYEQYF	TGCAGCATTACCCGCGGCAACGGAAACTACGAGCAGTACTTC
TRBV6-5	NA	TRBJ1-5	NA	CASSYSRQAHQPQHF	TGTGCCAGCAGTTACTCGAGACAGGCCCATCAGCCCCAGCATTTT
TRBV7-3	NA	TRBJ2-3	TRBD1	CASSPPGTGTDTQYF	TGTGCCAGCAGCCCCCCCGGGACAGGGACAGATACGCAGTATTTT
TRBV11-3	NA	TRBJ1-1	TRBD1	CASSPSRQGLRTEAFF	TGTGCCAGCAGCCCATCCCGACAGGGGCTGAGGACTGAAGCTTTCTTT
TRBV10-2	NA	TRBJ1-1	NA	CASRDNLEAFF	TGCGCCAGTCGGGATAACCTAGAGGCTTTCTTT
TRBV11-2	NA	TRBJ1-6	TRBD1	CASSLRQGNSPLHF	TGTGCCAGCAGCTTAAGACAGGGAAACTCACCCCTCCACTTT
TRBV12-3/TRBV12-4	NA	TRBJ2-1	NA	CASSPVDEQFF	TGTGCCAGCAGCCCCGTAGATGAGCAGTTCTTC